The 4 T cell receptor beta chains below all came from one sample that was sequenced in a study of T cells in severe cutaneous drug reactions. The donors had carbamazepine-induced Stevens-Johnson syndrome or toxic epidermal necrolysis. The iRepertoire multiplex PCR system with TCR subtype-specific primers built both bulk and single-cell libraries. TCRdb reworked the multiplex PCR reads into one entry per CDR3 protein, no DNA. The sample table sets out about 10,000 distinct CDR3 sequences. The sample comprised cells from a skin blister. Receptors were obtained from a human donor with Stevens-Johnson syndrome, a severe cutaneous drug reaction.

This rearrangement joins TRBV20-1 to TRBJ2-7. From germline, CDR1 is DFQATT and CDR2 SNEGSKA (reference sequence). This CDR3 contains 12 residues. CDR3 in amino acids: CSARENSYEQYF.

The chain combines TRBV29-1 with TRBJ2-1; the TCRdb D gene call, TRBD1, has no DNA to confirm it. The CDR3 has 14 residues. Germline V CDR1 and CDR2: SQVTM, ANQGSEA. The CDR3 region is CSVEGGTGTNEQFF.

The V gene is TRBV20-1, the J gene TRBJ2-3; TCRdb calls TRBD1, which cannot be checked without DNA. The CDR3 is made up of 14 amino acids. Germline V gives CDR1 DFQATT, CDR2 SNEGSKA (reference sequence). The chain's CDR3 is CSASGRQGADTQYF.

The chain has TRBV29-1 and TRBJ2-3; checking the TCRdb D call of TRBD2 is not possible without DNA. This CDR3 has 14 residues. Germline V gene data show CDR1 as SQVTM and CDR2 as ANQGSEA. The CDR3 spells CSVERSGGTDTQYF.